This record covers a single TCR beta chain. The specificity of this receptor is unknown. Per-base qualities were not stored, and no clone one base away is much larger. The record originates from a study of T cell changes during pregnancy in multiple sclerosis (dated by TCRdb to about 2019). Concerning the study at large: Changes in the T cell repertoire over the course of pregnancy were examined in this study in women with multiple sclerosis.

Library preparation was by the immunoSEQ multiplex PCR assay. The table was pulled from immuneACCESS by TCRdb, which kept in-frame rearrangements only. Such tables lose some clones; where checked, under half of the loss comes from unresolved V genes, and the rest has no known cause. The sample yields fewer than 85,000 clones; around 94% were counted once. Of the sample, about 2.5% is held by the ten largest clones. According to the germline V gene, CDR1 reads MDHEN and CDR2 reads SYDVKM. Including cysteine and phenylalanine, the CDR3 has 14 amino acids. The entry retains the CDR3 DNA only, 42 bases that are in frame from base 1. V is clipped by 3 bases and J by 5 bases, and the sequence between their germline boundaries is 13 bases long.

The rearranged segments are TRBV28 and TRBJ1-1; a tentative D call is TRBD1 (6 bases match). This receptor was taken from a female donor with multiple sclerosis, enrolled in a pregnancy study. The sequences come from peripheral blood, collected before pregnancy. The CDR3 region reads CASSFAGGRTEAFF. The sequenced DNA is TGTGCCAGCAGTTTTGCGGGGGGCAGAACTGAAGCTTTCTTT. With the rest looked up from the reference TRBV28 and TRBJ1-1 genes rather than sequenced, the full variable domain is DVKVTQSSRYLVKRTGEKVFLECVQDMDHENMFWYRQDPGLGLRLIYFSYDVKMKEKGDIPEGYSVSREKKERFSLILESASTNQTSMYLCASSFAGGRTEAFFGQGTRLTVV.